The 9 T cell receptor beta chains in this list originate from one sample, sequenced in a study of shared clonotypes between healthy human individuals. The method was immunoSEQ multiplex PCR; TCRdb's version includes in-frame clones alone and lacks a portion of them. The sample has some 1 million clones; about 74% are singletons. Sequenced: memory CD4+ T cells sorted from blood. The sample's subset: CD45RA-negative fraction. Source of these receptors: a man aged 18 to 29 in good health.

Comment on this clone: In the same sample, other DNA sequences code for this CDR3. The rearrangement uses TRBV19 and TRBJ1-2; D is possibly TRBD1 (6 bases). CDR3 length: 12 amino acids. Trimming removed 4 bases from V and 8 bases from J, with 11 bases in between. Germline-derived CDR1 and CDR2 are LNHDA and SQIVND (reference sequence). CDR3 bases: TGTGCCAGTAGTACGCGGCAGGGGGGCTACACCTTC. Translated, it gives CASSTRQGGYTF. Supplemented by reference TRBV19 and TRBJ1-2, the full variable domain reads DGGITQSPKYLFRKEGQNVTLSCEQNLNHDAMYWYRQDPGQGLRLIYYSQIVNDFQKGDIAEGYSVSREKKESFPLTVTSAQKNPTAFYLCASSTRQGGYTFGSGTRLTVV.

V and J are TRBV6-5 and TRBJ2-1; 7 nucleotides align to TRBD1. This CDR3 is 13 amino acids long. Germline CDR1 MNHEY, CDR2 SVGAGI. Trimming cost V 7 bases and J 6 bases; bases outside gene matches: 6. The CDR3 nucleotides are TGTGCCAGCACCTCCACAGGGGTCAATGAGCAGTTCTTC. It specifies CASTSTGVNEQFF.

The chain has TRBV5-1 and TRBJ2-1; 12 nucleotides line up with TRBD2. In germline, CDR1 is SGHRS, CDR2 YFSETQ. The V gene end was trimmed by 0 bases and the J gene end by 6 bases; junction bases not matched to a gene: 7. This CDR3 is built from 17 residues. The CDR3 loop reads CASSLVGLAGQGNEQFF. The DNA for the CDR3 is TGCGCCAGCAGCTTGGTAGGACTAGCGGGACAGGGCAATGAGCAGTTCTTC.

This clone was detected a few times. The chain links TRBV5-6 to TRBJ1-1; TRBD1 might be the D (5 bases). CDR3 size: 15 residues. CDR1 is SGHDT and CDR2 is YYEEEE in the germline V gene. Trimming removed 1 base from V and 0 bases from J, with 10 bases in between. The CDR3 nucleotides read TGTGCCAGCAGCTTGAGAGGACACCTGAACACTGAAGCTTTCTTT. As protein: CASSLRGHLNTEAFF.

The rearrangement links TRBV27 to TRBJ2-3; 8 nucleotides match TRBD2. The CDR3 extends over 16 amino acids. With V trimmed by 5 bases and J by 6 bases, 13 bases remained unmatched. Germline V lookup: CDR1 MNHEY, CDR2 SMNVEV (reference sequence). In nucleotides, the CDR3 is TGTGCCAGCAGTCGCACCGGGACTAGGTTGACGGATACGCAGTATTTT. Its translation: CASSRTGTRLTDTQYF.

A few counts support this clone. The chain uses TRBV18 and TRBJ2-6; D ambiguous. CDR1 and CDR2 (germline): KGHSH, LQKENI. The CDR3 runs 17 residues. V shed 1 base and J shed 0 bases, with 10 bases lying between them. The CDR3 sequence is CASSPRSQTSGANVLTF. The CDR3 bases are TGTGCCAGCTCACCACGAAGTCAGACCTCTGGGGCCAACGTCCTGACTTTC.

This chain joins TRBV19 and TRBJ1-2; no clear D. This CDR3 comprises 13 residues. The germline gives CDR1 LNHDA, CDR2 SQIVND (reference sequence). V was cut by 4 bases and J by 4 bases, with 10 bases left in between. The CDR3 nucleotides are TGTGCCAGTAGTAAGACCCGTTCCTATGGCTACACCTTC. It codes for CASSKTRSYGYTF.

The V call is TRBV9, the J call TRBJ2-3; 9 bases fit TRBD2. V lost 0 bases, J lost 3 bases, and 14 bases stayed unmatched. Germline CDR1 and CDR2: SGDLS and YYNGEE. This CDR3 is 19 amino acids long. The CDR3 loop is CASSVGDMRGGHTTDTQYF. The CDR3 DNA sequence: TGTGCCAGCAGCGTAGGTGATATGCGGGGGGGCCATACGACAGATACGCAGTATTTT.

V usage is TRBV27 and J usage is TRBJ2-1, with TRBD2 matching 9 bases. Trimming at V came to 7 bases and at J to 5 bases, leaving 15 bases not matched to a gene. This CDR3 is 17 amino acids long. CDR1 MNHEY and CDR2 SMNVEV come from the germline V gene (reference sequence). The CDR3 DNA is TGTGCCAGCACTTCCCGAGGTCTAGCGGGGCAGGACAATGAGCAGTTCTTC. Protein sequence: CASTSRGLAGQDNEQFF.